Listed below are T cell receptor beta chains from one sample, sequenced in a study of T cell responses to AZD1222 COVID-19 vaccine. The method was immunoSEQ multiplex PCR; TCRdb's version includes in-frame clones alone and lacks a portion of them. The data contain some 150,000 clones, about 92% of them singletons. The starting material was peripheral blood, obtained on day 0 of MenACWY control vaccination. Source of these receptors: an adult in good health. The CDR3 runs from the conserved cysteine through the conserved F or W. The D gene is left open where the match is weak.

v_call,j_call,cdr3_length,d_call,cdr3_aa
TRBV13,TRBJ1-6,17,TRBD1,CASSSLRDRGLESPLHF
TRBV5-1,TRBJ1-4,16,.,CASSARAGGANEKLFF
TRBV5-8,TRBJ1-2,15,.,CASSLEPQRVYGYTF
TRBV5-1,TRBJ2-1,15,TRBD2,CASSLITSGSGEQFF
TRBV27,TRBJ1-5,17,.,CASSTVLRGVSNQPQHF
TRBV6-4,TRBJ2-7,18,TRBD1,CASRSKPLDRGRGYEQYF
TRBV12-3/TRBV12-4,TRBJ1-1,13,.,CASSLYRDTEAFF
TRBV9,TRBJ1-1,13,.,CASSVHLNTEAFF
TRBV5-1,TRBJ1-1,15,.,CASSLTPGLNTEAFF
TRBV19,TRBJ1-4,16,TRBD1,CASAPGQGQTNEKLFF
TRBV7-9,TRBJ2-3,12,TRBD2,CARAGVGDTQYF
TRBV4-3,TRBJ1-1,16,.,CASSQDRAGANTEAFF
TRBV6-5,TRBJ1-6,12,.,CASSNRNSPLHF
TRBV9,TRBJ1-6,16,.,CASSVEPAGPLSPLHF
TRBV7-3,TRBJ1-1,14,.,CASSLQRAGTEAFF